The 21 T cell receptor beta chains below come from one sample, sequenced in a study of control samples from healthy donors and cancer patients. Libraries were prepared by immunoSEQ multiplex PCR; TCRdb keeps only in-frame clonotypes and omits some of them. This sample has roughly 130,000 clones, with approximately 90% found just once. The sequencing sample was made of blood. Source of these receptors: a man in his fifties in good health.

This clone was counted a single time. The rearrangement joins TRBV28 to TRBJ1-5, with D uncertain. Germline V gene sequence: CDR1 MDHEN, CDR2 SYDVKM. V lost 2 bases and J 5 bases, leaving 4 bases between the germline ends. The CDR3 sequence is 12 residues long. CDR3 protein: CASSLIDQPQHF. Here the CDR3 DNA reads TGTGCCAGCAGTTTAATCGATCAGCCCCAGCATTTT.

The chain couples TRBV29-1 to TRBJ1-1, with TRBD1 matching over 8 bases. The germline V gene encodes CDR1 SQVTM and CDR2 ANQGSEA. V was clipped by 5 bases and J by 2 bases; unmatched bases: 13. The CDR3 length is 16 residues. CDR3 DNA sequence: TGCAGCGTTTTACATAGGACAGGGAGAGTAAACACTGAAGCTTTCTTT. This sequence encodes CSVLHRTGRVNTEAFF. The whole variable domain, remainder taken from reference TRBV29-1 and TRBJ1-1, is SAVISQKPSRDICQRGTSLTIQCQVDSQVTMMFWYRQQPGQSLTLIATANQGSEATYESGFVIDKFPISRPNLTFSTLTVSNMSPEDSSIYLCSVLHRTGRVNTEAFFGQGTRLTVV.

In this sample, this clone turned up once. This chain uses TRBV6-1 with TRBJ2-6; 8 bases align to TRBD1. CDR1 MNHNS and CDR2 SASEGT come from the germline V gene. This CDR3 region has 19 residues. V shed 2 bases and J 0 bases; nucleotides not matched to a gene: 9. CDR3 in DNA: TGTGCCAGCAGTGAATTATCCCCGGGACAGGTCTCTGGGGCCAACGTCCTGACTTTC. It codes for CASSELSPGQVSGANVLTF.

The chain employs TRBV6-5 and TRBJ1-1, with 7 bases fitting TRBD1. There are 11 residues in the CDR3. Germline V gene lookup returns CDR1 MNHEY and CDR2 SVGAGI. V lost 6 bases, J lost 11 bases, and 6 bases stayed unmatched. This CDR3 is CASRRGHWAFF. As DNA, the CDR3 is TGTGCCAGCAGGAGGGGGCACTGGGCTTTCTTT.

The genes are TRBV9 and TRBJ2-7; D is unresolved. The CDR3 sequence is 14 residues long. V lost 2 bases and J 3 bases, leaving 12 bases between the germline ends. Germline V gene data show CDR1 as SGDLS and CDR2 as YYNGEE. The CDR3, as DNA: TGTGCCAGCAGCGTCGTGGAAATTCGCTACGAGCAGTACTTC. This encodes CASSVVEIRYEQYF.

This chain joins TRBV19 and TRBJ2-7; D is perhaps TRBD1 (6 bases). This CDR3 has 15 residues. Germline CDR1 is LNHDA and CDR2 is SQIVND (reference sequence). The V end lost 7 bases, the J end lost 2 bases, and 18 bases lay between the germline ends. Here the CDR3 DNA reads TGTGCCAGTAACCCCTCGGGACACCCTACCTACGAGCAGTACTTC. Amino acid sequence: CASNPSGHPTYEQYF.

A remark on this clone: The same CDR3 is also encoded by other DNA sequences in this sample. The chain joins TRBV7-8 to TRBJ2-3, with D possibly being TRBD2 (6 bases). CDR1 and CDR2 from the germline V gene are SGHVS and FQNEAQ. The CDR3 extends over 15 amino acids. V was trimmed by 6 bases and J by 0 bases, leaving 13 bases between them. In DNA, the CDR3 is TGTGCCAGCAGTCGGGAGAGAGGGAGCACAGATACGCAGTATTTT. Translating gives CASSRERGSTDTQYF.

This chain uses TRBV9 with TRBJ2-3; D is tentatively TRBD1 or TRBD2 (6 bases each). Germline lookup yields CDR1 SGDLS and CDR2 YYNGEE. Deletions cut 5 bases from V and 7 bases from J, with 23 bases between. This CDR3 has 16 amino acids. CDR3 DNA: TGTGCCAGCAGTTCAGGAGGGGGGAGCCATCGATATACGCAGTATTTT. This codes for CASSSGGGSHRYTQYF.

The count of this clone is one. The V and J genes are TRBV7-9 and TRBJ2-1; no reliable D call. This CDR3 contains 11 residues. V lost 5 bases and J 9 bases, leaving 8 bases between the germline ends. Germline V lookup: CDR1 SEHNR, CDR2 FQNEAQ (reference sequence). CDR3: CASSTSGEQFF. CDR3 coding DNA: TGTGCCAGCAGCACCTCAGGTGAGCAGTTCTTC.

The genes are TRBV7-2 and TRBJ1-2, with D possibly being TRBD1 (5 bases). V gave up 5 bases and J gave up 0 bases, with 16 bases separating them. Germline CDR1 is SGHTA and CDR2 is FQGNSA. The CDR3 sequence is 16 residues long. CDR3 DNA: TGTGCCAGCAGCCCGGGACCGACTGAAGCTAACTATGGCTACACCTTC. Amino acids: CASSPGPTEANYGYTF. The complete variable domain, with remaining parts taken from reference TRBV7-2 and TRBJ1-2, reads GAGVSQSPSNKVTEKGKDVELRCDPISGHTALYWYRQSLGQGLEFLIYFQGNSAPDKSGLPSDRFSAERTGGSVSTLTIQRTQQEDSAVYLCASSPGPTEANYGYTFGSGTRLTVV.

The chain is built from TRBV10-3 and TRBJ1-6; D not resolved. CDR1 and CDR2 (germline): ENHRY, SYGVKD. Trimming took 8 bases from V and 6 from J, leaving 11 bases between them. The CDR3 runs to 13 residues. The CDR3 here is CAIGLDLNSPLHF. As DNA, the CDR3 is TGTGCCATCGGTTTGGATCTTAATTCACCCCTCCACTTT.

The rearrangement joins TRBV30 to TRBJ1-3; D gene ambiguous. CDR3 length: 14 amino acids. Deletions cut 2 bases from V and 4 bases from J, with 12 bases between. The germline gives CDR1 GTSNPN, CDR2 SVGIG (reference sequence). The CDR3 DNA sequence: TGTGCCTGGAGTACCGGGCCGCTAGGAAACACCATATATTTT. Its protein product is CAWSTGPLGNTIYF.

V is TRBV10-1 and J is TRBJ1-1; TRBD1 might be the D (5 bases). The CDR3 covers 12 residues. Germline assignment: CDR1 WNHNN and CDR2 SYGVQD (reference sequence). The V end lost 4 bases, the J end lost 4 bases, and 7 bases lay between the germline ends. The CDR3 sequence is CASSGQGTEAFF. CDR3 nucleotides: TGCGCCAGCAGTGGGCAGGGCACTGAAGCTTTCTTT.

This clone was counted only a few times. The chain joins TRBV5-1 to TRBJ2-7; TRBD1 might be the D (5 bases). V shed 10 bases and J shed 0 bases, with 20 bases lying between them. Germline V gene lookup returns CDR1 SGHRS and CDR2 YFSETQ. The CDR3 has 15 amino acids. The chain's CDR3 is CAGPLTADNSYEQYF. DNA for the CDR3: TGCGCCGGACCATTGACAGCAGATAACTCCTACGAGCAGTACTTC.

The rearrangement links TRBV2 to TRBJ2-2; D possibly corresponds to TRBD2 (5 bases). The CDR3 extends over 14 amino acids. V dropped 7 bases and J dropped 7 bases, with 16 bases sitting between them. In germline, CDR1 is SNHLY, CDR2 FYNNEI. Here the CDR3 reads CASTRSTGNGELFF. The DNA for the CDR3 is TGTGCCAGCACACGCTCCACGGGAAACGGGGAGCTGTTTTTT.

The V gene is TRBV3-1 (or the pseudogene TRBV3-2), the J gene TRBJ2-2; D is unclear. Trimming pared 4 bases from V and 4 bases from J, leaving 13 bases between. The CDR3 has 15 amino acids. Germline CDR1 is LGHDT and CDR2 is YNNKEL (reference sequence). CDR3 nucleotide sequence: TGTGCCAGCAGCCTAAAGGGCGGTTCCACCGGGGAGCTGTTTTTT. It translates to CASSLKGGSTGELFF.

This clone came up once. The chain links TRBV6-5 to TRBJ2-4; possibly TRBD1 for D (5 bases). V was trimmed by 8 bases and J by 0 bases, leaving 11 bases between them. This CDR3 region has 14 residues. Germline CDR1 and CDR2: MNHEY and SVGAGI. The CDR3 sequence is CASAQDVAKNIQYF. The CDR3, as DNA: TGTGCCAGCGCACAGGACGTAGCCAAAAACATTCAGTACTTC.

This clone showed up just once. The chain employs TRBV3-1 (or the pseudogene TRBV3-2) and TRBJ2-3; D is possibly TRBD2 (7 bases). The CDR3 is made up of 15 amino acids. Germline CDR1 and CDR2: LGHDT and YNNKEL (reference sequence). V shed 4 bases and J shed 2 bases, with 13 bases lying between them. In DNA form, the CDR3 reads TGTGCCAGCAGCCCTCGGGGGGCCCTCACAGATACGCAGTATTTT. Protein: CASSPRGALTDTQYF.

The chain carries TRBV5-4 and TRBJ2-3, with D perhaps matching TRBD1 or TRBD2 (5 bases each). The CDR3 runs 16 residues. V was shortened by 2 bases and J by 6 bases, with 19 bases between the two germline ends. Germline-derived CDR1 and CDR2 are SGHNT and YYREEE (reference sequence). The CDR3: CASSLSGTPEPDTQYF. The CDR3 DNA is TGTGCCAGCAGCTTATCCGGGACCCCGGAGCCCGATACGCAGTATTTT.

The CDR3 DNA follows: TGTGCCAGCTCCCGGCTAGAGTTGCGGAATTCACCCCTCCACTTT. Its translation: CASSRLELRNSPLHF. The chain has TRBV18 and TRBJ1-6; no firm D call. Germline V gene sequence: CDR1 KGHSH, CDR2 LQKENI. The CDR3 covers 15 residues. V was pared by 6 bases and J by 7 bases, with 16 bases between.

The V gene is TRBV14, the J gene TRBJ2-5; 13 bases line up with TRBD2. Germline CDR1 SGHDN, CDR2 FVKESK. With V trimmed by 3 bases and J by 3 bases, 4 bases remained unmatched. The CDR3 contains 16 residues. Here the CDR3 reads CASSQAGLAGKETQYF. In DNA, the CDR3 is TGTGCCAGCAGCCAGGCGGGACTAGCGGGGAAAGAGACCCAGTACTTC.